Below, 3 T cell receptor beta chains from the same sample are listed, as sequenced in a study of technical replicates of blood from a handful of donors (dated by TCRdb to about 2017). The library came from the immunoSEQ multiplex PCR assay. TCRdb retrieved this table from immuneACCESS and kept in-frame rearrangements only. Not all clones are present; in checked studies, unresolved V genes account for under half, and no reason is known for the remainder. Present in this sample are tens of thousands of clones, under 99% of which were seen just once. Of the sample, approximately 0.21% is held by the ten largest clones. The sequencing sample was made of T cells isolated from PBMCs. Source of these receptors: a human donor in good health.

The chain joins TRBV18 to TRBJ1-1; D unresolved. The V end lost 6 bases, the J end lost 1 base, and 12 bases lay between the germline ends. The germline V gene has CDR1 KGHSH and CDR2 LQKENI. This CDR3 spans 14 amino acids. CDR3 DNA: TGTGCCAGCTCCCCGACGCGAGGGAACACTGAAGCTTTCTTT. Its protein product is CASSPTRGNTEAFF.

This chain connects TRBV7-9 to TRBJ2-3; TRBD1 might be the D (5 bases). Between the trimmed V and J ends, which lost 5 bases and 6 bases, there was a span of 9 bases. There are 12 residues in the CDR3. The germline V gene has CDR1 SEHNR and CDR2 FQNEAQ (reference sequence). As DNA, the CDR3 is TGTGCCAGCAGCGCCAAGGGGGATACGCAGTATTTT. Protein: CASSAKGDTQYF.

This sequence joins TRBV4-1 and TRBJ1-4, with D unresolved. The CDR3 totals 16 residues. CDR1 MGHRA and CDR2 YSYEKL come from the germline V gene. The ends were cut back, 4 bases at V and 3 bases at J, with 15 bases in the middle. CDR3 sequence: CASSPPVGESNEKLFF. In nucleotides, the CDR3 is TGCGCCAGCAGCCCTCCTGTCGGGGAGTCTAATGAAAAACTGTTTTTT.